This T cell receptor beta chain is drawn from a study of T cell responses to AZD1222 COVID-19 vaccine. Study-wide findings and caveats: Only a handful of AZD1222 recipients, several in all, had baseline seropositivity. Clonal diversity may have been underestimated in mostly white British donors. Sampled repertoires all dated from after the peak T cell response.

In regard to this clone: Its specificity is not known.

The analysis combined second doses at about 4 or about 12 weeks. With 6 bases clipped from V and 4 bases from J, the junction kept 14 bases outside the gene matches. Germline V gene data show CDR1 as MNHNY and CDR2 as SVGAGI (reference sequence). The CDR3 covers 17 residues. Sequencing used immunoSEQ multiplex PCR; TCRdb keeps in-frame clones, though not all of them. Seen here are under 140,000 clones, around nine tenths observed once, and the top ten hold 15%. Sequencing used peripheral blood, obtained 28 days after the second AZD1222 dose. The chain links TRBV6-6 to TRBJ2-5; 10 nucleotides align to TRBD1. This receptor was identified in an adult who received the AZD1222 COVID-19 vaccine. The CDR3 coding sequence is TGTGCCAGCAGCCGAACTTCCGGGACAGGGGCTGGAGAGACCCAGTACTTC. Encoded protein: CASSRTSGTGAGETQYF.